The TCR beta chain described here comes from a study of T cell repertoires in cytomegalovirus infection. Across the whole study: Based on public TCR beta signatures, there were indications of CMV infection and of a matching HLA type.

TCRdb itself ran the reads through MiXCR, one entry per CDR3 protein. In the table there are fewer than 550,000 distinct CDR3 sequences, more than 20% of which are singletons. V shed 4 bases and J 3 bases; nucleotides not matched to a gene: 3. The germline V gene encodes CDR1 SGHTA and CDR2 FQGNSA. This CDR3 has 14 residues. Study outcomes and limitations: The ex vivo response was dominated by HLA-C-restricted CMV-specific TCR beta clonotypes. Totalled public TCR beta family frequency picked out people who carried CMV plus the relevant HLA.

This clonotype showed up many times. What it recognizes is unknown. Sequenced: PBMCs. V is TRBV7-2 and J is TRBJ2-7; TRBD1 matches 10 bases. The receptor was isolated from a human donor in good health (CMV status not recorded). Some clones in this sample may be carry-over from other donors' samples. CDR3 sequence reads: CASSSDRGRYEQYF. The CDR3 nucleotides read TGTGCCAGCAGCTCAGACAGGGGGCGCTACGAGCAGTACTTC. The full variable domain, completed using reference TRBV7-2 and TRBJ2-7, is GAGVSQSPSNKVTEKGKDVELRCDPISGHTALYWYRQSLGQGLEFLIYFQGNSAPDKSGLPSDRFSAERTGGSVSTLTIQRTQQEDSAVYLCASSSDRGRYEQYFGPGTRLTVT.